This TCR beta chain was recorded in a study of OX40 agonist ivuxolimab in advanced cancers. The study's findings and limits: Compared with CD4+, CD8+ T cells on average had more expanded clones. Normalized expansion of T-cell clones was also low for some nonresponders. Dose levels from 0.1 to 3.0 mg/kg saw CD4+ and CD8+ blood T cells expand clonally by week 6.

A word on this clone: The antigen is unknown.

Germline V gene lookup returns CDR1 SQVTM and CDR2 ANQGSEA. This CDR3 contains 11 residues. V lost 6 bases to trimming and J lost 1 base, with 7 bases between them. Repertoires were generated with immunoSEQ multiplex PCR, while TCRdb's copy carries only in-frame clones and drops some. This sample has 50,000 to 65,000 clones; 75% to 90% occur once, and the top ten carry approximately 0.54%. This chain uses TRBV29-1 with TRBJ2-7, with D possibly TRBD2 on 5 matching bases. Sequences were derived from CD4+ or CD8+ T cells sorted from blood, sampled in a trial of the OX40 agonist ivuxolimab. The sequence derives from an adult with an advanced solid tumor such as melanoma, head and neck, liver or kidney cancer. As DNA, the CDR3 is TGCAGCGTGAGGGTATCCTACGAGCAGTACTTC. Its protein product is CSVRVSYEQYF.